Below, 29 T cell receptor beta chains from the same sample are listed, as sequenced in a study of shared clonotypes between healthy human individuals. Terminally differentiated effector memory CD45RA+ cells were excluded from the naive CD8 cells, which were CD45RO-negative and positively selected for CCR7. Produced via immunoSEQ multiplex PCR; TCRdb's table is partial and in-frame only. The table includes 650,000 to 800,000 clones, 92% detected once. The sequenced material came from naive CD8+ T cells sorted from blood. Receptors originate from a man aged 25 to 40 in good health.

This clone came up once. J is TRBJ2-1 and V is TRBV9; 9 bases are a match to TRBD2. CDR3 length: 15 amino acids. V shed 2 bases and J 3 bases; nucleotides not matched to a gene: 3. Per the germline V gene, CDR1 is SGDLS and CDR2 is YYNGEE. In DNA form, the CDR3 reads TGTGCCAGCAGCGTCCTTAGCGGGGGCTACAATGAGCAGTTCTTC. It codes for CASSVLSGGYNEQFF.

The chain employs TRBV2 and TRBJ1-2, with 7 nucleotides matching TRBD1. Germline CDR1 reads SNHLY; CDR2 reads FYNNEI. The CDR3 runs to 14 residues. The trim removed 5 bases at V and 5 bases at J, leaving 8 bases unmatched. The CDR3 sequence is CASSPGQDLYGYTF. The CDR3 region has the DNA TGTGCCAGCAGTCCCGGACAGGATCTATATGGCTACACCTTC.

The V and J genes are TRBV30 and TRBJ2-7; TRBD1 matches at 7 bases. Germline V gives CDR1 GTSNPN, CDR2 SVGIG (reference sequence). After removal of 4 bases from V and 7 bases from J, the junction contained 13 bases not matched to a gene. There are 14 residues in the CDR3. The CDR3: CAWNRQGAAGEQYF. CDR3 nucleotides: TGTGCCTGGAACAGACAGGGAGCAGCTGGGGAGCAGTACTTC.

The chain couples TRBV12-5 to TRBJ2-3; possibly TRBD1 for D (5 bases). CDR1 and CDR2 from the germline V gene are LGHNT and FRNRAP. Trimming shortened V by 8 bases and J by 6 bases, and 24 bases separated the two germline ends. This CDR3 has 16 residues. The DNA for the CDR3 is TGTGCTAGTCACAGGACGGAACCCCCGGGCAACGATACGCAGTATTTT. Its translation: CASHRTEPPGNDTQYF.

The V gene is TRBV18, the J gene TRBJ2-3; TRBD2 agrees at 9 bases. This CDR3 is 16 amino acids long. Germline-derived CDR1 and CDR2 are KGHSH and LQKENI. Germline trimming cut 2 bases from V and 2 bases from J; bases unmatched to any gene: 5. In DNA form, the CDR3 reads TGTGCCAGCTCACCAGACGCGGGGGGGGTCACAGATACGCAGTATTTT. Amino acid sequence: CASSPDAGGVTDTQYF. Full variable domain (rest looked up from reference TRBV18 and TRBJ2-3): NAGVMQNPRHLVRRRGQEARLRCSPMKGHSHVYWYRQLPEEGLKFMVYLQKENIIDESGMPKERFSAEFPKEGPSILRIQQVVRGDSAAYFCASSPDAGGVTDTQYFGPGTRLTVL.

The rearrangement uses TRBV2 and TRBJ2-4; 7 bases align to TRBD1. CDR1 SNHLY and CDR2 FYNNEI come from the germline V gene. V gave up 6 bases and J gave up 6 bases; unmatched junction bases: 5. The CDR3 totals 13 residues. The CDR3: CASRGTVLNIQYF. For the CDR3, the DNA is TGTGCCAGCAGGGGGACAGTCCTAAACATTCAGTACTTC. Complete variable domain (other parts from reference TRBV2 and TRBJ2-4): EPEVTQTPSHQVTQMGQEVILRCVPISNHLYFYWYRQILGQKVEFLVSFYNNEISEKSEIFDDQFSVERPDGSNFTLKIRSTKLEDSAMYFCASRGTVLNIQYFGAGTRLSVL.

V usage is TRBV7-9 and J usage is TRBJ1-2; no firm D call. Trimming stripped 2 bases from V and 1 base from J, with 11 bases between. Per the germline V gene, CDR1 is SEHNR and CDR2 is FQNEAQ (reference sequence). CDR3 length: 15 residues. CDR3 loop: CASSLPTVVNYGYTF. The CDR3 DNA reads TGTGCCAGCAGCTTACCGACGGTCGTTAACTATGGCTACACCTTC.

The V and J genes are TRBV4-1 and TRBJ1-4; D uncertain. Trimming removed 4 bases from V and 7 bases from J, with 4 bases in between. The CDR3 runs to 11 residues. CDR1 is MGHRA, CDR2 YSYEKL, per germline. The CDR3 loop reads CASSRGEKLFF. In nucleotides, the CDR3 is TGCGCCAGCAGCCGTGGTGAAAAACTGTTTTTT.

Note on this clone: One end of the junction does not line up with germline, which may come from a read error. The DNA of the CDR3 is TGTGCCAGCATCTTGAGCTCCTACAATGAGCAGTTCTTC. It codes for CASILSSYNEQFF. The J gene is TRBJ2-1, the V gene TRBV5-8; D remains ambiguous. There are 13 residues in the CDR3. Looked up from germline, CDR1 is SGHTS and CDR2 is YDEGEE. Full variable domain (missing parts from reference TRBV5-8 and TRBJ2-1): EAGVTQSPTHLIKTRGQQATLRCSPISGHTSVYWYQQALGLGLQFLLWYDEGEERNRGNFPPRFSGRQFPNYSSELNVNALELEDSALYLCASILSSYNEQFFGPGTRLTVL.

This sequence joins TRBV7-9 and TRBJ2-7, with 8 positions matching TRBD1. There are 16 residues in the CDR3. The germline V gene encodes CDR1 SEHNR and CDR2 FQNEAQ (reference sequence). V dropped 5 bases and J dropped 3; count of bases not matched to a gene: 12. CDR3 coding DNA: TGTGCCAGCAGCCAGAGCCTGGGACAGGATAACTACGAGCAGTACTTC. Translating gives CASSQSLGQDNYEQYF. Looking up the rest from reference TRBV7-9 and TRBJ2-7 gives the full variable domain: DTGVSQNPRHKITKRGQNVTFRCDPISEHNRLYWYRQTLGQGPEFLTYFQNEAQLEKSRLLSDRFSAERPKGSFSTLEIQRTEQGDSAMYLCASSQSLGQDNYEQYFGPGTRLTVT.

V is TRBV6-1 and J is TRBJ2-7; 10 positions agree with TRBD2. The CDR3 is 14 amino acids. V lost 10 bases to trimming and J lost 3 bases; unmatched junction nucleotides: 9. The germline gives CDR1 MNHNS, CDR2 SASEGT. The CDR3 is CATNILAGVYEQYF. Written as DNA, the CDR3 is TGTGCCACCAACATCCTAGCGGGAGTCTACGAGCAGTACTTC.

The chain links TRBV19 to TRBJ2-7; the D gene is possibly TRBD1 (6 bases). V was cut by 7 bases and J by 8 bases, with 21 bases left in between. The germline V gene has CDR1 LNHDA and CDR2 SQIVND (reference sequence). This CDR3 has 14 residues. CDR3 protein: CASNFGTIDSKQYF. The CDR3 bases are TGTGCCAGTAACTTCGGGACAATAGACAGCAAGCAGTACTTC.

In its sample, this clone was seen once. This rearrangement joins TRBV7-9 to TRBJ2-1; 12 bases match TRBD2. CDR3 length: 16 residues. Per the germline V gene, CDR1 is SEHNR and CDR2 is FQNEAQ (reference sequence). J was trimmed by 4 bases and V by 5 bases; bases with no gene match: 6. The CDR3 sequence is CASSPGTSGRYNEQFF. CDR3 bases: TGTGCCAGCAGCCCAGGGACTAGCGGGCGATACAATGAGCAGTTCTTC.

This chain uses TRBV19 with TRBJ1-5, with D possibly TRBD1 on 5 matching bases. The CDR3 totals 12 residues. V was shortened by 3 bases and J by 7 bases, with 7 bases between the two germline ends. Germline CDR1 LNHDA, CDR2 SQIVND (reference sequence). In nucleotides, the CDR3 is TGTGCCAGTAGTATGGGGCTGCAGCCCCAGCATTTT. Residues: CASSMGLQPQHF.

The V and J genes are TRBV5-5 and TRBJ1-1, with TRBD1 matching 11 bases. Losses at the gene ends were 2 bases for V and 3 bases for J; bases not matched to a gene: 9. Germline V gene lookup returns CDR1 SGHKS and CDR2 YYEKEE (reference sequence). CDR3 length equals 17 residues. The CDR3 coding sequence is TGTGCCAGCAGCTTTTTGGACAGGGGGCTGTGGTACACTGAAGCTTTCTTT. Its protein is CASSFLDRGLWYTEAFF.

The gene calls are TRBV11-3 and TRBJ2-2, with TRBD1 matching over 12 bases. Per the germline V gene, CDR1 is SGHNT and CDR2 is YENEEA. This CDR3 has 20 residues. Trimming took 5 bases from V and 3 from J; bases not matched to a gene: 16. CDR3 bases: TGTGCCAGCAGCCCCCTGTGGGACAGGGGGCACTCCAATCACACCGGGGAGCTGTTTTTT. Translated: CASSPLWDRGHSNHTGELFF.

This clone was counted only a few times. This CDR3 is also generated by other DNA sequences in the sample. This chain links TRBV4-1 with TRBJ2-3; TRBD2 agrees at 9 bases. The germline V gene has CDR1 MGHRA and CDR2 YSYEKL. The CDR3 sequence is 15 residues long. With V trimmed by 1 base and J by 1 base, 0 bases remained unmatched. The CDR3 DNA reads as TGCGCCAGCAGCCAAGGACTAGCGGGCACAGATACGCAGTATTTT. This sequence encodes CASSQGLAGTDTQYF.

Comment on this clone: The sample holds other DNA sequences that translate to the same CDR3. CDR3 sequence reads: CSVAGTYEQYF. The CDR3 nucleotides read TGCAGCGTCGCCGGGACTTATGAGCAGTACTTC. V gene TRBV29-1 combines with J gene TRBJ2-7, with a possible D match to TRBD2 (6 bases). The CDR3 is 11 residues long. Trimming shortened V by 6 bases and J by 7 bases, and 13 bases separated the two germline ends. From germline, CDR1 is SQVTM and CDR2 ANQGSEA.

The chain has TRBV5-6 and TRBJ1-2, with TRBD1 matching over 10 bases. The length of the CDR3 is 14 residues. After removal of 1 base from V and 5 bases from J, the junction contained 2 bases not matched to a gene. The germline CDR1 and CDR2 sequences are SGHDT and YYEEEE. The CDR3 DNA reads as TGTGCCAGCAGCTTGTGGACAGGGGGATATGGCTACACCTTC. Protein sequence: CASSLWTGGYGYTF.

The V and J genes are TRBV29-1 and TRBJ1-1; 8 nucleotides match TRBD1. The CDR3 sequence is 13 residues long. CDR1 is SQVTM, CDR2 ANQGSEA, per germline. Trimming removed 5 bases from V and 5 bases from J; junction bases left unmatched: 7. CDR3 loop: CSVSRTGPTEAFF. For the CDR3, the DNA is TGCAGCGTTTCCCGGACAGGGCCAACTGAAGCTTTCTTT.

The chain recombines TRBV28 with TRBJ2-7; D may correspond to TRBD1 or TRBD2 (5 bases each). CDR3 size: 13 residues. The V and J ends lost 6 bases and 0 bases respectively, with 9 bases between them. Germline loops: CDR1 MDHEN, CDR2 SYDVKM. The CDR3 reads CASRPGPSYEQYF. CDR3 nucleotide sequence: TGTGCCAGCAGGCCGGGACCCTCCTACGAGCAGTACTTC.

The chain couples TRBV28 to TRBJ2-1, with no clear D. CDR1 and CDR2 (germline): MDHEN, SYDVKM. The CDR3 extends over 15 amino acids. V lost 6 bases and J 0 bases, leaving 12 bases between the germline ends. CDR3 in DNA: TGTGCCAGCAGCCACCTCGACTCCTCCTACAATGAGCAGTTCTTC. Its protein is CASSHLDSSYNEQFF. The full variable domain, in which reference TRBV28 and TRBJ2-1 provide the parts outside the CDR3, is DVKVTQSSRYLVKRTGEKVFLECVQDMDHENMFWYRQDPGLGLRLIYFSYDVKMKEKGDIPEGYSVSREKKERFSLILESASTNQTSMYLCASSHLDSSYNEQFFGPGTRLTVL.

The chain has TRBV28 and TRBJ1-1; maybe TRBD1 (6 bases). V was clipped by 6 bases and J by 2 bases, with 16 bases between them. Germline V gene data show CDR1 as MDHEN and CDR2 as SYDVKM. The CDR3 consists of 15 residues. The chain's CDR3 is CASRKSRQVNTEAFF. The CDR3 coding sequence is TGTGCCAGCAGAAAATCCCGACAGGTTAACACTGAAGCTTTCTTT.

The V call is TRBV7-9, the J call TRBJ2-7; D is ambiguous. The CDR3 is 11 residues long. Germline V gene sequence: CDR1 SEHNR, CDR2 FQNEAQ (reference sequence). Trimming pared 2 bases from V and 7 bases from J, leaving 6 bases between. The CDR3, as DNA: TGTGCCAGCAGCTTATTCGGGGAGCAGTACTTC. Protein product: CASSLFGEQYF. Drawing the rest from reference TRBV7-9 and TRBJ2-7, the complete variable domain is DTGVSQNPRHKITKRGQNVTFRCDPISEHNRLYWYRQTLGQGPEFLTYFQNEAQLEKSRLLSDRFSAERPKGSFSTLEIQRTEQGDSAMYLCASSLFGEQYFGPGTRLTVT.

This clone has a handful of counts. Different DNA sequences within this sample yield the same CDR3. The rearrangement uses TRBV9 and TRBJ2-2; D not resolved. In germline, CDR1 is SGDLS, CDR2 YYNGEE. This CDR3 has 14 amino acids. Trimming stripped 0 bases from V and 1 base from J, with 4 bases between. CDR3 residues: CASSVGGNTGELFF. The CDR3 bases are TGTGCCAGCAGCGTAGGGGGGAACACCGGGGAGCTGTTTTTT.

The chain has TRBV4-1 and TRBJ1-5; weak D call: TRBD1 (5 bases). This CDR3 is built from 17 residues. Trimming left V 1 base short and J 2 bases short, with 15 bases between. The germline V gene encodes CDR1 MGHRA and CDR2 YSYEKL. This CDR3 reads CASSQGGEGGGNQPQHF. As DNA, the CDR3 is TGCGCCAGCAGCCAAGGGGGGGAGGGAGGTGGCAATCAGCCCCAGCATTTT.

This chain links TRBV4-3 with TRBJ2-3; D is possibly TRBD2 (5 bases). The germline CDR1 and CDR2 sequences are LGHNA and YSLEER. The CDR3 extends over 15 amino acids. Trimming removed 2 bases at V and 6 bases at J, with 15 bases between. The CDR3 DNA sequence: TGCGCCAGCAGCCAAAACCGGGGAACGGAGGATACGCAGTATTTT. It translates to CASSQNRGTEDTQYF.

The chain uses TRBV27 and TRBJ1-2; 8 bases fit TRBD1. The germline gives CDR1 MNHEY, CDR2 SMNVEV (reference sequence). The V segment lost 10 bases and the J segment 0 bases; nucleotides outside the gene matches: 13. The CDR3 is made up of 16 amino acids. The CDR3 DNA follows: TGTGCCACTCTCCCGGGACAGGCAGGAACTAACTATGGCTACACCTTC. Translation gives CATLPGQAGTNYGYTF.

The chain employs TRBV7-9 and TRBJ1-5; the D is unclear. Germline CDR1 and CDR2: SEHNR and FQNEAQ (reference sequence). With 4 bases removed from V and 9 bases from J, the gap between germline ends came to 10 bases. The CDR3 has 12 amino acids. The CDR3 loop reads CASSSNELPQHF. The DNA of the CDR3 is TGTGCCAGCAGCTCAAACGAATTGCCCCAGCATTTT. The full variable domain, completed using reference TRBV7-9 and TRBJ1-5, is DTGVSQNPRHKITKRGQNVTFRCDPISEHNRLYWYRQTLGQGPEFLTYFQNEAQLEKSRLLSDRFSAERPKGSFSTLEIQRTEQGDSAMYLCASSSNELPQHFGDGTRLSIL.